The clone carrying this TCR beta chain was counted at least ten times. Its antigen is not known. These data are taken from a study of identical twins. V shed 0 bases and J 0 bases; nucleotides not matched to a gene: 4. Germline CDR1 reads SGHRS; CDR2 reads YFSETQ. CDR3 length: 16 residues. Each CDR3 protein gets one entry after TCRdb re-called the 5' RACE reads with MiXCR. The sample gives around 570,000 distinct CDR3 sequences, around 9.6% of which show up once; under 3% is in the top ten. Findings and limits, study-wide: Twins' excess sharing was less marked for out-of-frame beta sequences. Carriage of fewer insertions was seen in abundant cord blood beta clonotypes, whereas memory repertoires showed none.

Separately, the same data were catalogued under a study of yellow fever vaccine responses in identical twins.

What was sequenced was PBMCs. This clonotype originated in a woman aged 18-30 years in good health. V and J are TRBV5-1 and TRBJ2-7; 9 nucleotides line up with TRBD1. CDR3 loop: CASSLEGTGFSYEQYF. In DNA form, the CDR3 reads TGCGCCAGCAGCTTGGAGGGGACAGGGTTCTCCTACGAGCAGTACTTC.